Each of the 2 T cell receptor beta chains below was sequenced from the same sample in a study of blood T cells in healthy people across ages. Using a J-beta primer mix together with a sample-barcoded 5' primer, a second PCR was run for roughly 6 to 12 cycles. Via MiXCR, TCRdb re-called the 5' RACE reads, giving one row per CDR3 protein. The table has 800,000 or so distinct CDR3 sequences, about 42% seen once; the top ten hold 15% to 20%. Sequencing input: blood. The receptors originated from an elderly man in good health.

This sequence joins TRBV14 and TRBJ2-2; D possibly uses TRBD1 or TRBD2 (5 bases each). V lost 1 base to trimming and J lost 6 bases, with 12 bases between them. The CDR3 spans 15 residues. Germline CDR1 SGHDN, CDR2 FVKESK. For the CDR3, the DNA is TGTGCCAGCAGCCAAGTTGGGGGAAATTCCGGGGAGCTGTTTTTT. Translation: CASSQVGGNSGELFF.

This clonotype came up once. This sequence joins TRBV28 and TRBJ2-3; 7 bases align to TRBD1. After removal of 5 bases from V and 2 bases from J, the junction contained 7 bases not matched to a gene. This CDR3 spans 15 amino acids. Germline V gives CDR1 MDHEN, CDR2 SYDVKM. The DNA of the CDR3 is TGTGCCAGCAGTCCAGGGACAGCATTCACAGATACGCAGTATTTT. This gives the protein CASSPGTAFTDTQYF.